This is a list of T cell receptor beta chains from one sample in a study of CD8 T cells in Susac syndrome. TCRdb reprocessed the immunoSEQ multiplex PCR reads via MiXCR and lists one record per CDR3 protein. Here the sample spans 150,000 to 200,000 distinct CDR3 sequences, roughly 93% being singletons. The specimen sequenced was CD4+ T cells from PBMCs. The receptors originated from a human donor in good health. CDR3s include the opening cysteine and the closing phenylalanine or tryptophan. A D gene is named only where the DNA matches it firmly. A clone size is listed for some rows: how often the clone was seen (once, few, many), or a class if it is expanded.

d_call	v_call	j_call	clone_size	cdr3_nt	cdr3_aa
TRBD2	TRBV5-1	TRBJ2-4	.	TGCGCCAGCAGCTTGGGAGCTAGCGGGGGCCTCGGGGCCAAAAACATTCAGTACTTC	CASSLGASGGLGAKNIQYF
.	TRBV11-2	TRBJ1-1	.	TGTGCCAGCAGCACGGATCCGAACACTGAAGCTTTCTTT	CASSTDPNTEAFF
TRBD1	TRBV6-1	TRBJ1-5	.	TGTGCCAGCTCGAAACGACAGGGGGCCTACAATCAGCCCCAGCATTTT	CASSKRQGAYNQPQHF
.	TRBV5-8	TRBJ2-6	.	TGTGCCAGCTTCGCCGTCTCTGGGGCCAACGTCCTGACTTTC	CASFAVSGANVLTF
TRBD1	TRBV6-5	TRBJ1-1	once	TGTGCCAGCAAACCGGGACAGATGAACACTGAAGCTTTCTTT	CASKPGQMNTEAFF
.	TRBV12-3/TRBV12-4	TRBJ1-2	.	TGTGCCAGCAGTACCCCGGGGGTTCAGGCCACCTTC	CASSTPGVQATF
TRBD1	TRBV2	TRBJ2-7	.	TGTGCCAGCAGAAAAGACAGGGGGCAGGAGCAGTACTTC	CASRKDRGQEQYF
TRBD1	TRBV3-1	TRBJ1-1	.	TGTGCCAGCAGCCTTGGAGGGCAGGGGGGCACTGAAGCTTTCTTT	CASSLGGQGGTEAFF
TRBD2	TRBV9	TRBJ2-7	.	TGTGCCAGCAGCGTAGGACTAGCGGATGAACACGAGCAGTACTTC	CASSVGLADEHEQYF
TRBD1	TRBV20-1	TRBJ2-3	.	TGCAGTGCCCGCCGGGACAGGGGGCGCGGCATCCCAAATACGCAGTATTTT	CSARRDRGRGIPNTQYF
.	TRBV3-1	TRBJ1-5	.	TGTGCCAGCAGCCAAGCGGCGGCAGGGACCAATCAGCCCCAGCATTTT	CASSQAAAGTNQPQHF
.	TRBV9	TRBJ2-2	.	TGTGCCAGCAGCTCCGCTGGTACGGAGCTGTTTTTT	CASSSAGTELFF
.	TRBV30	TRBJ1-6	.	TGTGCCTGGAGTGTAAGCGGAGATTCACCCCTCCACTTT	CAWSVSGDSPLHF
.	TRBV6-1	TRBJ1-4	.	TGTGCCAGCAGCGTCATGAAGGGAAGAACTAATGAAAAACTGTTTTTT	CASSVMKGRTNEKLFF
TRBD1	TRBV7-2	TRBJ2-2	once	TGTGCCAGCAGCTTAGGGACAGGGGTACCCGGGGAGCTGTTTTTT	CASSLGTGVPGELFF
.	TRBV14	TRBJ2-3	once	TGTGCCAGCAGTCGGGGAACAACAGATACGCAGTATTTT	CASSRGTTDTQYF
.	TRBV5-1	TRBJ1-3	.	TGCGCCAGCAGCTTGGACACTGAAGGAAACACTATATATTTT	CASSLDTEGNTIYF
TRBD2	TRBV20-1	TRBJ2-3	once	TGCAGTGCTAGCCTAGCGGGAGGCACAGATACGCAGTATTTT	CSASLAGGTDTQYF
TRBD1	TRBV29-1	TRBJ1-5	.	TGCAGCGTTCTTCCGGGACAGGGACAGCCCCAGCATTTT	CSVLPGQGQPQHF
.	TRBV12-3/TRBV12-4	TRBJ1-2	.	TGTGCCAGCAGCGTTCGTGAGGGGAGGTATGGCTACACCTTC	CASSVREGRYGYTF
TRBD1	TRBV6-1	TRBJ2-7	.	TGTGCCAGCACGGGACAGGGCCGCCCTTCAAACTTC	CASTGQGRPSNF
.	TRBV11-1	TRBJ1-1	.	TGTGCCAGCAGCTCCCATAGAGGGCGGACTGAAGCTTTCTTT	CASSSHRGRTEAFF
.	TRBV12-3/TRBV12-4	TRBJ2-1	few	TGTGCCAGCTCCTCGGGGAGCTCCTACAATGAGCAGTTCTTC	CASSSGSSYNEQFF
TRBD1	TRBV5-1	TRBJ1-6	.	TGCGCCAGCAGCTTGGGGACAGGGACTCTTTCACCCCTCCACTTT	CASSLGTGTLSPLHF
.	TRBV5-1	TRBJ2-7	.	TGCGCCAGCAGCTTGCCAGGGTCTCCCTACGAGCAGTACTTC	CASSLPGSPYEQYF
TRBD2	TRBV7-2	TRBJ2-3	.	TGTGCCAGCAGCCCCATCGGGGGGGCGAACACAGATACGCAGTATTTT	CASSPIGGANTDTQYF
.	TRBV9	TRBJ2-2	.	TGTGCCAGCAGGGGAATCACCGGGGAGCTGTTTTTT	CASRGITGELFF
TRBD1	TRBV15	TRBJ2-1	.	TGTGCCACCAGCAGAGATAGGGCAGGGGGTTGGAATGAGCAGTTCTTC	CATSRDRAGGWNEQFF
.	TRBV2	TRBJ1-6	once	TGTGCCAGCAGTGCTGGGGTGGATTCACCCCTCCACTTT	CASSAGVDSPLHF
.	TRBV3-1	TRBJ1-1	.	TGTGCCAGCAGCCCCTGGGTAGGGGGGATAACTGAAGCTTTCTTT	CASSPWVGGITEAFF
.	TRBV7-2	TRBJ1-1	.	TGTGCCAGCAGCACAAGAGGGGTTACCACCATGAACACTGAAGCTTTCTTT	CASSTRGVTTMNTEAFF
.	TRBV20-1	TRBJ1-1	.	TGCAGTGCTAGCCTAGGGGGTCTGAACACTGAAGCTTTCTTT	CSASLGGLNTEAFF
.	TRBV15	TRBJ2-5	.	TGTGCCACCAGGAGGGGGGCTGGGGAGACCCAGTACTTC	CATRRGAGETQYF
TRBD2	TRBV13	TRBJ2-3	.	TGTGCCAGCAGACTAGCGGGGGCAGATACGCAGTATTTT	CASRLAGADTQYF
TRBD1	TRBV7-9	TRBJ1-5	.	TGTGCCAGCAGCTTAGCAGAGGGGGCTGTTCAGCCCCAGCATTTT	CASSLAEGAVQPQHF
TRBD1	TRBV7-9	TRBJ2-3	.	TGTGCCAGCAGATGGACAGGGCACACAGATACGCAGTATTTT	CASRWTGHTDTQYF
.	TRBV7-2	TRBJ1-5	.	TGTGCCAGCAGCTTAGCGCCAGGCCTCAGCAATCAGCCCCAGCATTTT	CASSLAPGLSNQPQHF
TRBD1	TRBV5-1	TRBJ2-7	.	TGCGCCAGCAGCTTGGGTGAAGGGGGCTTCTACGAGCAGTACTTC	CASSLGEGGFYEQYF
.	TRBV25-1	TRBJ2-7	.	TGTGCCAGCAGTGAAATGGTGGGCTATGAGCAGTACTTC	CASSEMVGYEQYF
.	TRBV2	TRBJ1-2	.	TGTGCCAGCAGTGAAGAATATGGCTACACCTTC	CASSEEYGYTF
.	TRBV29-1	TRBJ1-3	.	TGCAGCGTTGAAGATTTCTCTGGAAACACCATATATTTT	CSVEDFSGNTIYF
.	TRBV20-1	TRBJ1-3	once	TGCGCCCCCTTGGAGCCGGCTGGAAACACCATATATTTT	CAPLEPAGNTIYF
TRBD1	TRBV6-1	TRBJ1-1	.	TGTGCCAGCTTCAATTACAGGGGCCCTAAGGTGAACACTGAAGCTTTCTTT	CASFNYRGPKVNTEAFF
.	TRBV7-2	TRBJ2-5	.	TGTGCCAGCAGCTCGTTAGTCCAAGAGACCCAGTACTTC	CASSSLVQETQYF
.	TRBV29-1	TRBJ2-3	.	TGCAGCGTTGCTCAGGGGTCCACAGATACGCAGTATTTT	CSVAQGSTDTQYF
TRBD1	TRBV7-2	TRBJ2-5	.	TGTGCCAGCAGCTTCTCGGGACAGGGGGCCCAGGAGACCCAGTACTTC	CASSFSGQGAQETQYF
.	TRBV13	TRBJ2-5	.	TGTGCCAGCAGCTTAGCCCAGGACGTTTGGGGCCTCCAAGAGACCCAGTACTTC	CASSLAQDVWGLQETQYF
TRBD1	TRBV3-1	TRBJ2-1	.	TGTGCCAGCAGCCAAGATCTAGCGGGACAGGGGGCTTACAATGAGCAGTTCTTC	CASSQDLAGQGAYNEQFF
.	TRBV4-2	TRBJ2-3	once	TGTGCCAGCAGCCAAGGATTGATAGGTACAGATACGCAGTATTTT	CASSQGLIGTDTQYF
TRBD2	TRBV12-3/TRBV12-4	TRBJ2-1	once	TGTGCCAGCAGCACCCTAGCGGGGGCCTACAATGAGCAGTTCTTC	CASSTLAGAYNEQFF
.	TRBV5-1	TRBJ1-2	.	TGCGCCAGCAGCTTGGGGGGAGCGGACTCCCGGTCTTACACCTTC	CASSLGGADSRSYTF
TRBD1	TRBV7-9	TRBJ1-6	.	TGTGCCAGCAGTTTGTGGACAGGGGTGTATAATTCACCCCTCCACTTT	CASSLWTGVYNSPLHF
.	TRBV3-1	TRBJ1-2	.	TGTGCCAGCAGCCAAGGAGGCGGAAGCTATGGCTACACCTTC	CASSQGGGSYGYTF